This T cell receptor (beta chain) stems from a study of OX40 agonist ivuxolimab in advanced cancers. For the wider study: Ivuxolimab, which targeted the costimulatory receptor OX40 (CD134), was an agonistic, fully human IgG2 monoclonal antibody. Intravenous ivuxolimab was administered to patients every 2 weeks at six dose levels: 0.01, 0.1, 0.3, 1.5, 3 and 10 mg/kg. Of the roughly 51 patients in dose escalation, about 19 had hepatocellular carcinoma, some 15 had melanoma, 9 had renal cell carcinoma and 9 had head and neck cancer. In the dose-escalation cohort, around four fifths of patients were male, and the mean age was around 60 years, with a range of roughly 20 to 80. Prior anti-PD-1, anti-PD-L1 or anti-CTLA-4 therapy was permitted, and approximately 39% of dose-escalation patients had received checkpoint inhibitors. Three dose-escalation patients achieved partial responses, one with hepatocellular carcinoma and two with cutaneous melanoma. The point of sequencing TCRbeta in the periphery was to test whether ivuxolimab changed TCR sequence diversity and drove clonal T-cell expansion. The paper covers the monotherapy dose-escalation part of the phase I ivuxolimab trial, which included N ≈ 57 patients. General conclusions and limits of the study: At doses of 0.1 to 3.0 mg/kg, clonal expansion of both CD4+ and CD8+ blood T cells was observed from baseline to week 6. Antigen specificity was not determined for the clonally expanded peripheral T cells. In the 0.1-3.0 mg/kg groups, partial responders had among the lowest normalized peripheral clonal expansion, particularly in CD8+ T cells. Low levels of normalized T-cell clonal expansion were also seen in some patients who did not respond. After ivuxolimab, CD8+ T cells had more expanded clones than CD4+ T cells on average.

Relative to germline, V is missing 7 bases and J is missing 9 bases, with 15 bases of the junction outside any gene match. CDR1 and CDR2 were assigned from the germline V gene as SNHLY and FYNNEI. The CDR3 holds 15 amino acids from the cysteine to the phenylalanine. Only CDR3 DNA is held: 45 bases, read in frame from base 1. The trial excluded patients who had a history of autoimmune disease or were on systemic immunosuppression. Peripheral blood for TCR sequencing was collected from all dose cohorts at baseline, on cycle 4 day 1, and on cycle 7 day 1. Samples came from an open-label, multicenter, first-in-human phase I dose-escalation trial of ivuxolimab. Adults with locally advanced or metastatic melanoma, renal cell carcinoma, hepatocellular carcinoma or head and neck squamous cell carcinoma were enrolled in the trial. Before TCR sequencing, CD4+ and CD8+ T cells were separately sorted from peripheral blood.

As for this clone: Its antigen is not yet known. No quality values exist for individual bases; no much larger clone is one base distant.

Genomic DNA was extracted from sorted cells for sequencing of the TCRbeta CDR3 region. The immunoSEQ Assay was used to sequence the TCRbeta CDR3 regions. The table was pulled from immuneACCESS by TCRdb, which kept in-frame rearrangements only. Such tables lose some clones; where checked, under half of the loss comes from unresolved V genes, and the rest has no known cause. A total of about 55,000 clones appear in this sample, more than 70% of them only once. The ten largest clones represent about 7% of the sample. Sequenced here: CD4+ or CD8+ T cells sorted from blood, sampled in a trial of the OX40 agonist ivuxolimab. The rearrangement combines TRBV2 with TRBJ2-1, and 7 junctional nucleotides match TRBD1. This receptor was obtained from an adult with an advanced solid tumor such as melanoma, head and neck, liver or kidney cancer. The sequenced DNA: TGTGCCAGCACCCGGCAACAGGGGATGGGGCCTGAGCAGTTCTTC. Translated, this gives CASTRQQGMGPEQFF.